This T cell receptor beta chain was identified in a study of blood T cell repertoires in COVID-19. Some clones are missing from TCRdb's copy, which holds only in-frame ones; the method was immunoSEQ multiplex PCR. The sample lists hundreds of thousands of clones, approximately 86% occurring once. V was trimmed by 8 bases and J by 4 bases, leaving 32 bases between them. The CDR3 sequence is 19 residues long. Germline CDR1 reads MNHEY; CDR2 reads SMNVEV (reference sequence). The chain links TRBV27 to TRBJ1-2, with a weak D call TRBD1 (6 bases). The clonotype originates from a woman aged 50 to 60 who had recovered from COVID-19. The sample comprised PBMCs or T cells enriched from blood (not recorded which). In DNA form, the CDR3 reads TGTGCCAGCGATCGGTTGAGATACGCTCGGACAGCTGGGGCCTATGGCTACACCTTC. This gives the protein CASDRLRYARTAGAYGYTF.